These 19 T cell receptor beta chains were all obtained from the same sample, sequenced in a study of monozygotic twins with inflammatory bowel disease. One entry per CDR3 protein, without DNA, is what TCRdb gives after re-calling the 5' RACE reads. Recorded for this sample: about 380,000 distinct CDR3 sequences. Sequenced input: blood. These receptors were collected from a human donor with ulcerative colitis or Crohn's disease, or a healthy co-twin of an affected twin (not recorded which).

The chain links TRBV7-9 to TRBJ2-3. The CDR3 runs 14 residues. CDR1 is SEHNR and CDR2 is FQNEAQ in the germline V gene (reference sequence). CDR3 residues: CASSLSQATDTQYF.

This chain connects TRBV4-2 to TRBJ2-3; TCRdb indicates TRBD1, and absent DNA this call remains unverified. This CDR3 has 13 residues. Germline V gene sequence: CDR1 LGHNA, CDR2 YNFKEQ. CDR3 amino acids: CASGRGLTDTQYF.

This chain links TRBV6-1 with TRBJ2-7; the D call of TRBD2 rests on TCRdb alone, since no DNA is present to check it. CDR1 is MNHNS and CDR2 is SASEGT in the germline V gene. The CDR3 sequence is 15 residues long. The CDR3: CASSRGGGGTYEQYF.

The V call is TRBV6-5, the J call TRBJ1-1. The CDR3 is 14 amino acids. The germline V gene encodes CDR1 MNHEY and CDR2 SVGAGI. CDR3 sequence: CASSFKRRITEAFF.

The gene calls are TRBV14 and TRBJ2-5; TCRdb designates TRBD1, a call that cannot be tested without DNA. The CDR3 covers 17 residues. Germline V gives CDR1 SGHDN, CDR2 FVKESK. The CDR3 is CASSQVWTGPNQETQYF.

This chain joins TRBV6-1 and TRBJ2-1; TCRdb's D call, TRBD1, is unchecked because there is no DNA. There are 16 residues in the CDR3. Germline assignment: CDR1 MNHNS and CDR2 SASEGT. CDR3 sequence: CASSPLWRGNYNEQFF.

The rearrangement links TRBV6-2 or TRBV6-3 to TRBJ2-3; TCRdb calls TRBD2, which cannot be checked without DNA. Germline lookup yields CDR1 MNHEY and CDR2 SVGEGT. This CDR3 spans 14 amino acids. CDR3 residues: CASSYQRITDTQYF.

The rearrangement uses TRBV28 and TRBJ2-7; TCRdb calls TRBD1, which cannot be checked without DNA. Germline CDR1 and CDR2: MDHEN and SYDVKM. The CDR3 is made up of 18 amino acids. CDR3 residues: CASNFKQGLLLSSYEQYF. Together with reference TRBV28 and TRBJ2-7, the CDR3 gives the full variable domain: DVKVTQSSRYLVKRTGEKVFLECVQDMDHENMFWYRQDPGLGLRLIYFSYDVKMKEKGDIPEGYSVSREKKERFSLILESASTNQTSMYLCASNFKQGLLLSSYEQYFGPGTRLTVT.

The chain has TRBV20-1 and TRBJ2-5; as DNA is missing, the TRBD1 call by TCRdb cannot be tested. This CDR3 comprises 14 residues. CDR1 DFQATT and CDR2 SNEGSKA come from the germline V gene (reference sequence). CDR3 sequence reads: CSATRVRGQETQYF.

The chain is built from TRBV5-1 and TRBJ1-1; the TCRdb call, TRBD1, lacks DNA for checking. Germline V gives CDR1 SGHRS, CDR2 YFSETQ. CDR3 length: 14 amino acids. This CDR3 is CASRFGQGYAEAFF.

The CDR3 loop reads CASSFDYFPGELFF. V and J are TRBV12-3 or TRBV12-4 and TRBJ2-2; TCRdb's D call, TRBD2, is unchecked because there is no DNA. This CDR3 is built from 14 residues.

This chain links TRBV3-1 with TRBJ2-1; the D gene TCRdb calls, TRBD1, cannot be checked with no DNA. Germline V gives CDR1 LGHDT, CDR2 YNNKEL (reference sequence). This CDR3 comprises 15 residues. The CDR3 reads CASSSPHPSYNEQFF.

The CDR3 here is CASSLTGGTGRVAEAFF. The V call is TRBV5-1, the J call TRBJ1-1; TCRdb returns TRBD1, unconfirmable since there is no DNA. Per germline, CDR1 SGHRS and CDR2 YFSETQ. The CDR3 sequence is 17 residues long. The variable domain in full, completed from reference TRBV5-1 and TRBJ1-1, reads KAGVTQTPRYLIKTRGQQVTLSCSPISGHRSVSWYQQTPGQGLQFLFEYFSETQRNKGNFPGRFSGRQFSNSRSEMNVSTLELGDSALYLCASSLTGGTGRVAEAFFGQGTRLTVV.

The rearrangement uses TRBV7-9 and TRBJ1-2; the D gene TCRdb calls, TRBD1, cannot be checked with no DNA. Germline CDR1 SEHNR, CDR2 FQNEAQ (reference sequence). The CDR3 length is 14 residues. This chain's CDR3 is CASSLAQGFYGYTF.

Here the CDR3 reads CASSRRDNQETQYF. V gene TRBV12-3 or TRBV12-4 combines with J gene TRBJ2-5; with no DNA, the TCRdb D assignment of TRBD1 cannot be verified. CDR3 length: 14 residues.

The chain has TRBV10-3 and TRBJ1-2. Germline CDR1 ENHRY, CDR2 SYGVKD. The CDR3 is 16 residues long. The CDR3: CAIRKEGRGYNYGYTF.

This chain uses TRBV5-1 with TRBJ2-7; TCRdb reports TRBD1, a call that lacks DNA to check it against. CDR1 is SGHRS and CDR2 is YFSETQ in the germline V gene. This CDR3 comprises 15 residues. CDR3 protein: CASSWFRDRTYEQYF.

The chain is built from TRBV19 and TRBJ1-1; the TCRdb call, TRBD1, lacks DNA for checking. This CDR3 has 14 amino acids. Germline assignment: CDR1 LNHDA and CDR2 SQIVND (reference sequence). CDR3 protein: CASGAPRGRTEAFF.

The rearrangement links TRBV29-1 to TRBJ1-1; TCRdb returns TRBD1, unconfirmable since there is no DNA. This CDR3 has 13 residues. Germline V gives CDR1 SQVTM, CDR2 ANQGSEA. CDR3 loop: CSVEGRAPLPAFF.